This T cell receptor beta chain was identified during a study of PD-1 blockade in classical Hodgkin lymphoma (dated by TCRdb to the early 2020s). Concerning the study at large: Nivolumab dosing was 3 mg/kg intravenously every 2 weeks, continuing until either disease progression or unacceptable toxicity. To define a peripheral blood immune signature of response to PD-1 blockade in classical Hodgkin lymphoma, the study combined TCR beta sequencing with CyTOF. The study at large found these results: Baseline TCR diversity was reported as lower in newly diagnosed patients than in healthy donors, and lower still in relapsed/refractory patients. Lower diversity was seen in patients whose nivolumab began less than 1 year after ASCT, and these patients were left out of later analyses so that immune reconstitution would not confound the results. CD4+ but not CD8+ TCR diversity rose significantly by C4D1 (p=0.0027 vs p=0.16), most apparent in complete responders (p=0.02). Among trial patients, those achieving complete response had baseline diversity similar to that of newly diagnosed patients, while diversity was significantly lower in partial responders and progressors. Only a single clinical trial cohort was studied, and what caused the repertoire differences, possibly disease activity or prior therapy, remained undefined.

About this clone itself: Its antigen is still unknown. No per-base quality is available; no much larger clone lies one base away.

The label giving this sample's time point can be read as: cycle 1 day 1 (C1D1), immediately before nivolumab initiation. Every trial patient had relapsed after autologous stem cell transplantation, and cohorts A, B and C differed in prior brentuximab vedotin exposure. The trial cohort comprised 56 patients with relapsed/refractory classical Hodgkin lymphoma whose best overall responses were complete response, partial response or progressive disease. Trial patients were treated with single-agent nivolumab in the multi-cohort phase II CheckMate 205 trial. An independent review committee assessed best overall response by applying the 2007 International Working Group response criteria. PBMCs from the trial were collected at three points: immediately before nivolumab initiation (C1D1), and during therapy at cycle 2 day 1 and cycle 4 day 1. Peripheral blood was collected in 8 mL Vacutainer Cell Preparation Tubes, from which PBMCs were isolated by centrifugation and then cryopreserved.

Genomic DNA was extracted with the Qiagen DNeasy kit from unsorted PBMCs and from negatively selected CD4+ and CD8+ fractions. Amplification of TCR beta CDR3 regions was done by immunoSEQ multiplex PCR with primers that anneal to V and J segments. A synthetic immune receptor repertoire was used to minimize amplification bias, and remaining bias was computationally removed after sequencing. In the original analysis: Custom Python scripts were used to quantify repertoire diversity as the Shannon entropy index. Unsorted, CD4+ and CD8+ repertoires were analyzed separately, except for combined analyses in which CD4+ and CD8+ sequences were merged in silico. A clone was considered expanded if an increase in frequency of at least 2-fold after treatment relative to C1D1 was found, and a pseudocount of 0.5 was applied to clones undetected at baseline. Clones with 0 or 1 copy at C1D1 were defined as singleton clones, while clones with 2 or more copies were defined as non-singleton clones. Clones expanded in unsorted samples were assigned a CD4+, CD8+ or unknown annotation through matching of protein sequences in sorted samples from the same patient. Wilcoxon tests on paired samples were used to test diversity changes from C1D1 to C4D1. The clones in this table, taken by TCRdb from immuneACCESS, are in-frame only. Not every clone is retained; where verified, under half of the shortfall comes from an unresolved V gene, and the cause of the rest is unknown. V and J calls and clone size are copied from that table; D and trimming were computed from the DNA. Across this sample there are under 15,000 clones, with about four fifths seen only once. 24% of the sample belongs to the ten largest clones.

According to the germline V gene, CDR1 reads SNHLY and CDR2 reads FYNNEI. The CDR3 runs 15 residues from the cysteine to the phenylalanine. The read is trimmed to its CDR3 DNA, 45 bases read in frame from base 1. Trimming leaves V shorter by 4 bases and J shorter by 5 bases, with the junction holding 7 bases beyond the gene matches. The rearrangement joined TRBV2 to TRBJ1-1; a stretch of 10 junction bases matches TRBD1. The material was peripheral blood mononuclear cells (PBMCs), obtained at baseline. This clonotype was obtained from a human donor with classical Hodgkin lymphoma. This receptor has the CDR3 CASSGDRGRLTEAFF. The nucleotide sequence is TGTGCCAGCAGTGGCGACAGGGGGCGTTTAACTGAAGCTTTCTTT.